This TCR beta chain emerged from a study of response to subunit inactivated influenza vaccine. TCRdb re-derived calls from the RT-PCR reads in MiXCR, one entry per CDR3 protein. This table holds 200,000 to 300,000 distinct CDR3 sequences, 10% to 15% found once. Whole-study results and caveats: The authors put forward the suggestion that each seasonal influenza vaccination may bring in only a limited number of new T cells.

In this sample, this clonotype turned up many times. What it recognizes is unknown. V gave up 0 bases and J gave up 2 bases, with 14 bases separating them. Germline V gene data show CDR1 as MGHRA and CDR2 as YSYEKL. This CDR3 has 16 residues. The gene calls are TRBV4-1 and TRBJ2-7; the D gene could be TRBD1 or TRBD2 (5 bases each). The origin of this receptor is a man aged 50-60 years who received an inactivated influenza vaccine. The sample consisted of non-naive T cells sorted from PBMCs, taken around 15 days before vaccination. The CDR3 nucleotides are TGCGCCAGCAGCCAAGATCCACCGGGACGGACCTACGAGCAGTACTTC. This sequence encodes CASSQDPPGRTYEQYF.